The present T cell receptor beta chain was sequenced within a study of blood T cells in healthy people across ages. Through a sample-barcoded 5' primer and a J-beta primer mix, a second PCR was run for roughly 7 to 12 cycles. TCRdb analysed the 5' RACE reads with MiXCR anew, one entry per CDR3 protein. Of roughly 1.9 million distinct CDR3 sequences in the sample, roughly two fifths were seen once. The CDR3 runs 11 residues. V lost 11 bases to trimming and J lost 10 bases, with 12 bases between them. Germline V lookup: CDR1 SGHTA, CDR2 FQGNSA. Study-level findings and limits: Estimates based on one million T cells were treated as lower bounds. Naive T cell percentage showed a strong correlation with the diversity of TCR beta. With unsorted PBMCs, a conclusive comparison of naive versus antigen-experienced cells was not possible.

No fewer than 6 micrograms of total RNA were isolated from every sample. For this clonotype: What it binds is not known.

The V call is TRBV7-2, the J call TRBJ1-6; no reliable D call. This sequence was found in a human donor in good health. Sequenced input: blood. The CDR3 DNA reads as TGTGCCGTCGGTATAGGGTCACCCCTCCACTTT. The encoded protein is CAVGIGSPLHF.